This T cell receptor (beta chain) was recovered during a study of blood T cell repertoires in COVID-19. Study background: There were acute and convalescent COVID-19 samples, and they came from the United States, Italy and Spain. The analysed material was cDNA or gDNA that came from T cells, B-cell-depleted T cells, or PBMCs.

The germline gives CDR1 LNHDA, CDR2 SQIVND (reference sequence). The V and J ends lost 4 bases and 10 bases respectively, with 16 bases between them. This CDR3 has 13 amino acids. Source study methods: The assay estimated nucleated cells by amplifying reference gene primers. This table comes from immunoSEQ multiplex PCR, and its TCRdb copy is limited to in-frame clones, with some not included. Clonal size and the V and J genes are those of that table, whereas D and trimming came from the DNA. The table records approximately 350,000 clones, around 92% of them present only once. Sample: peripheral blood. The receptor was isolated from a woman in her 30s with COVID-19, enrolled during active disease. The J gene is TRBJ1-1, the V gene TRBV19; possible D gene TRBD1, 6 bases. The CDR3 region has the DNA TGTGCCAGTAGTACACAGGGAAGCTGGGGAGCTTTCTTT. As protein: CASSTQGSWGAFF.